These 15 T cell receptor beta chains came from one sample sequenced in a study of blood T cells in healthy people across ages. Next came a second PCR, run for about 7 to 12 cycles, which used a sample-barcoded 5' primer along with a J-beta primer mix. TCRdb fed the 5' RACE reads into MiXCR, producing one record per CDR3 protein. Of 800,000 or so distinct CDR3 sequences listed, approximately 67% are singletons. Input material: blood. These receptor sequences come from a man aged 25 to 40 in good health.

The CDR3 coding sequence is TGTGCCAGCAGTTTAGGAAGTTCACCCCTCCACTTT. This codes for CASSLGSSPLHF. This chain uses TRBV27 with TRBJ1-6; D not certain. The V end was cut by 2 bases, the J end by 9 bases, with 5 bases between. The germline V gene encodes CDR1 MNHEY and CDR2 SMNVEV (reference sequence). CDR3 length: 12 amino acids.

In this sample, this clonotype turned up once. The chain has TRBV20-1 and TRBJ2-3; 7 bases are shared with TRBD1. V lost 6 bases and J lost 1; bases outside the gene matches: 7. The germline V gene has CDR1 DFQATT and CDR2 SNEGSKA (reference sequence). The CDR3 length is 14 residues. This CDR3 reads CSANIGQGTDTQYF. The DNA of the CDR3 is TGCAGTGCCAACATCGGACAGGGCACAGATACGCAGTATTTT.

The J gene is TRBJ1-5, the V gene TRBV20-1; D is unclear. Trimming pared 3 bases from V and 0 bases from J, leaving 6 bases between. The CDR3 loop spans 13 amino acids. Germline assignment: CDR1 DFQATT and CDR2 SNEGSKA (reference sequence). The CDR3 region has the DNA TGCAGTGCTAGTAAGGCTAGCAATCAGCCCCAGCATTTT. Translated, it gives CSASKASNQPQHF.

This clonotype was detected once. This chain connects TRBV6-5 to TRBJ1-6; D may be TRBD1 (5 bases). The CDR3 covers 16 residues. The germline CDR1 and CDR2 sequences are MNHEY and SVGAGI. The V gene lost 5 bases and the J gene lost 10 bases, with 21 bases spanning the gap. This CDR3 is CASSPSPGQGWSPLHF. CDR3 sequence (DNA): TGTGCCAGCAGTCCATCTCCGGGGCAGGGATGGTCACCCCTCCACTTT.

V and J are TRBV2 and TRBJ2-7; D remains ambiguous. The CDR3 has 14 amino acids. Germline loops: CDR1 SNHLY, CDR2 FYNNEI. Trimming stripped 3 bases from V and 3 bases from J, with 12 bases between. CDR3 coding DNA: TGTGCCAGCAGTGACAGCATGGGCGGCTACGAGCAGTACTTC. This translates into CASSDSMGGYEQYF.

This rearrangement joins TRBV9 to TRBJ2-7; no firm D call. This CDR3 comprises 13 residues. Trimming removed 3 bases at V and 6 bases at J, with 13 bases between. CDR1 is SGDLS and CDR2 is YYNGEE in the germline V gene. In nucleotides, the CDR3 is TGTGCCAGCAGCGAGGCCTTGACTCGCGAGCAGTACTTC. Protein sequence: CASSEALTREQYF.

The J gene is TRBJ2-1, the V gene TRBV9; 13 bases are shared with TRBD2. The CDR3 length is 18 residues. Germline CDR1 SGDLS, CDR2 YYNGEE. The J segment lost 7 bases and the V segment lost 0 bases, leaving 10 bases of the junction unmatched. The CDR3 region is CASSVATSGGASANEQFF. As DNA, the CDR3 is TGTGCCAGCAGCGTAGCTACTAGCGGGGGGGCTTCCGCGAATGAGCAGTTCTTC.

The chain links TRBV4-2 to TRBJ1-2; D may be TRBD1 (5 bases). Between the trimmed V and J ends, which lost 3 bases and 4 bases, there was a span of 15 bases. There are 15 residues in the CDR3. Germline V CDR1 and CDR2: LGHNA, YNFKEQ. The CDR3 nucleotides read TGTGCCAGCAGCCAGAGTGACAGACAGTCCTATGGCTACACCTTC. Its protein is CASSQSDRQSYGYTF.

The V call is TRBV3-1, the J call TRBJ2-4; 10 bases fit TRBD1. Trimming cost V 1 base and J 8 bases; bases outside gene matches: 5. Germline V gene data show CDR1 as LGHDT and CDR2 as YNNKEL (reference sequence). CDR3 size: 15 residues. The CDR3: CASSQVGTGVYIQYF. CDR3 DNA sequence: TGTGCCAGCAGCCAAGTCGGGACAGGGGTGTACATTCAGTACTTC.

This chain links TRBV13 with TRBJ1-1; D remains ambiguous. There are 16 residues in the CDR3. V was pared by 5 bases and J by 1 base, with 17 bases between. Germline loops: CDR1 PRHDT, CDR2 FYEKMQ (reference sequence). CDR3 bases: TGTGCCAGCAGCATTGAGGTGGGCCCAAAGAACACTGAAGCTTTCTTT. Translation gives CASSIEVGPKNTEAFF.

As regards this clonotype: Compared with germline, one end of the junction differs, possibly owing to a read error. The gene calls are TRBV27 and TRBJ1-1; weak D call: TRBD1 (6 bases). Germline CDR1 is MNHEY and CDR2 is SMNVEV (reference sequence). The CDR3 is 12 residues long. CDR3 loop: CASGLVTGRTFF. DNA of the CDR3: TGTGCCAGCGGTTTAGTAACAGGGCGAACTTTCTTT.

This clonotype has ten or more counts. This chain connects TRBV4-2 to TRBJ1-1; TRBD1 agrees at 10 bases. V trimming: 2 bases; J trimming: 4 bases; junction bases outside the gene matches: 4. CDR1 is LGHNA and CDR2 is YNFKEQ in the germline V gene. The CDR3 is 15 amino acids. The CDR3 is CASSQPTGGGTEAFF. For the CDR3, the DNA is TGTGCCAGCAGCCAACCGACAGGGGGCGGCACTGAAGCTTTCTTT.

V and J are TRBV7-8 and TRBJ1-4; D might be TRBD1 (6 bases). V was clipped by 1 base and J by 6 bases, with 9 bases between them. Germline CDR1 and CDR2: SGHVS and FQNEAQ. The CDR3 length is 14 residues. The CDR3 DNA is TGTGCCAGCAGCTTAGATGGGGGCCATGAAAAACTGTTTTTT. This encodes CASSLDGGHEKLFF.

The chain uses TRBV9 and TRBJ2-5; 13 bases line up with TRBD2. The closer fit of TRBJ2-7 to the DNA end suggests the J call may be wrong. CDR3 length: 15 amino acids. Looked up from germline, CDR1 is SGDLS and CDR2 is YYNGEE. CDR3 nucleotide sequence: TGTGCCAGCAGCCCTCGGACTAGCGGGGGTTTCGAGCAGTACTTC. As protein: CASSPRTSGGFEQYF.

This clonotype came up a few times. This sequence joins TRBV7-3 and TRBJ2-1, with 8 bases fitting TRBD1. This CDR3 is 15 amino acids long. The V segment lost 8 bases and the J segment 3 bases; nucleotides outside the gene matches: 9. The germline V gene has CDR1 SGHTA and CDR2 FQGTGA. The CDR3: CASGPGTGIYNEQFF. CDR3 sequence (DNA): TGTGCCAGCGGGCCCGGGACAGGTATCTACAATGAGCAGTTCTTC.